The following is a TCR beta chain sequence with its context. The data stem from a study of blood T cell repertoires in COVID-19. Across the study: The cDNA or gDNA used as material had been derived from T cells, B-cell-depleted T cells, or PBMCs.

Looked up from germline, CDR1 is MNHNY and CDR2 is SVGAGI (reference sequence). The V end lost 2 bases, the J end lost 5 bases, and 10 bases lay between the germline ends. The CDR3 covers 13 residues. Using immunoSEQ multiplex PCR, the repertoire was profiled, and TCRdb retains in-frame clones only, with some absent. Of 250,000 or so clones detected, about 87% appear once; the ten largest clones hold about 1.6%. The sample consisted of peripheral blood. The origin of this receptor is a woman aged 40-49 years who had recovered from COVID-19. V gene TRBV6-6 combines with J gene TRBJ2-7; D unresolved. In nucleotides, the CDR3 is TGTGCCAGCAGTTACGTTTCTCCCCACGAGCAGTACTTC. This sequence encodes CASSYVSPHEQYF.